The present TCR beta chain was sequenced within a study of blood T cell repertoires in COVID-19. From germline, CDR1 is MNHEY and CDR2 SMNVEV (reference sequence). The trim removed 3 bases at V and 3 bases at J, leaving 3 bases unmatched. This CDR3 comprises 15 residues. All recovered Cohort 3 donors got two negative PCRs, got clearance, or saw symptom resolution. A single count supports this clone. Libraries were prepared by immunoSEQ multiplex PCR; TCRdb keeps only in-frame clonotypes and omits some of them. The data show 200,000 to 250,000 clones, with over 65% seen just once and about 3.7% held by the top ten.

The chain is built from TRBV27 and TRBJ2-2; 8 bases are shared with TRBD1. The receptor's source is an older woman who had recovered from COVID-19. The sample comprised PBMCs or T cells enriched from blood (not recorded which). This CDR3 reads CASSFWGQDTGELFF. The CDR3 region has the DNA TGTGCCAGCAGTTTCTGGGGACAGGACACCGGGGAGCTGTTTTTT.